This TCR beta chain was identified during a study of blood T cells in healthy people across ages. It was with a sample-barcoded 5' primer and a J-beta primer mix that a second PCR of roughly 6 to 12 cycles was run. Each TCR beta cDNA got a 12-nucleotide random molecular identifier. A single record per CDR3 protein comes from TCRdb applying MiXCR to the 5' RACE reads. The profile covers hundreds of thousands of distinct CDR3 sequences, with about a third appearing a single time and 15% taken by the ten largest. This clonotype was recorded a few times. A single base separates this from a much larger clone, so it may be a read error. V was shortened by 0 bases and J by 1 base, with 9 bases between the two germline ends. Germline lookup yields CDR1 LGHNA and CDR2 YNFKEQ. This CDR3 has 15 amino acids.

Sequenced sample: blood. This rearrangement joins TRBV4-2 to TRBJ2-5; tentatively, D is TRBD2 (6 bases). The TCR comes from a woman at least 80 years old in good health. The CDR3 DNA reads TGTGCCAGCAGCCAAGATGGAGGGACCCAAGAGACCCAGTACTTC. This sequence encodes CASSQDGGTQETQYF.